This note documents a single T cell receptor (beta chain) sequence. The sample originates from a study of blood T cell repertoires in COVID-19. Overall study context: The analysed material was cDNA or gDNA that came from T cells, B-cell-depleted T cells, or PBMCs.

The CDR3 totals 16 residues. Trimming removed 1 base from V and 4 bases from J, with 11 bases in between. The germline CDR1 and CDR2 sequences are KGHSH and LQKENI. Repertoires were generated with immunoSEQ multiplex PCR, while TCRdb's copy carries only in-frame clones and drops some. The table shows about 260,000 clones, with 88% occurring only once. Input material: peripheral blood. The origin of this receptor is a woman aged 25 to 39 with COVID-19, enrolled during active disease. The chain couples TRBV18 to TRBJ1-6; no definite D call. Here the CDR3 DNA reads TGTGCCAGCTCACCACGGTCTACAGCTTATAATTCACCCCTCCACTTT. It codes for CASSPRSTAYNSPLHF.